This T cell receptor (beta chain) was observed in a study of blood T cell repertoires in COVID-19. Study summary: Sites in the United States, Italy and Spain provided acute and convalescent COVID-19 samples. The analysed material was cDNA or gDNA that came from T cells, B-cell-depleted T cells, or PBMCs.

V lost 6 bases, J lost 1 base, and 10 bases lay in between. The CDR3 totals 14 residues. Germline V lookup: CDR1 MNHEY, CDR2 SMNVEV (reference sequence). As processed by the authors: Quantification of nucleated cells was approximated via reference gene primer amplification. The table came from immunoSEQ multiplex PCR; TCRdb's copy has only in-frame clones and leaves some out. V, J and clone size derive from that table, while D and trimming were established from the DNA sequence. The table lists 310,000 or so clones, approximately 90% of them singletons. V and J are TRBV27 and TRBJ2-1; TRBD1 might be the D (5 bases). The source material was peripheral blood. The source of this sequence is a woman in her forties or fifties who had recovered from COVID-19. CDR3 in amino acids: CASRRGGSYNEQFF. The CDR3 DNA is TGTGCCAGCAGAAGGGGTGGGTCCTACAATGAGCAGTTCTTC.